This section outlines one T cell receptor (beta chain) sequence together with its context. The sample originates from a study of PD-1 blockade in classical Hodgkin lymphoma. V lost 0 bases and J lost 7; bases outside the gene matches: 9. Germline lookup yields CDR1 MNHEY and CDR2 SVGAGI. The CDR3 covers 15 residues. Sequencing used immunoSEQ multiplex PCR; TCRdb keeps in-frame clones, though not all of them. The sample shows approximately 84,000 clones, about nine tenths of them seen only once. Brentuximab vedotin exposure varied, and every patient relapsed after autologous stem cell transplantation. The receptor was isolated from a human donor with classical Hodgkin lymphoma. The source was peripheral blood mononuclear cells (PBMCs), collected at baseline. The V and J genes are TRBV6-5 and TRBJ2-7, with 7 positions matching TRBD2. Written as DNA, the CDR3 is TGTGCCAGCAGTTACTCGCGGCGGGAGTGGGGTGAGCAGTACTTC. It codes for CASSYSRREWGEQYF.